This section outlines one T cell receptor beta chain sequence together with its context. Its antigen is currently unknown. This CDR3 spans 16 amino acids. Germline values: CDR1 DFQATT, CDR2 SNEGSKA (reference sequence). Germline trimming cut 0 bases from V and 1 base from J; bases unmatched to any gene: 4. Patients had received no treatment of any kind before thyroid surgery. The data belong to a study of metastatic and nonmetastatic thyroid tumors. At the level of the study: The authors compared repertoires across blood and tumor or nodule tissue from malignant and benign thyroid patients. Regarding the study as a whole: The reported finding was significantly higher TCR beta diversity in malignant thyroid tumors relative to benign nodules, in blood and tumor.

How the authors handled the data: A distant-metastasis classifier for papillary thyroid cancer was built using CDR3 differences across clinicopathological groups. Through MiXCR, TCRdb re-clonotyped the PCR reads. These V and J calls derive from TCRdb rather than the authors' analysis. In the table there are around 18,000 clones, roughly 26% of which are singletons. The rearrangement uses TRBV20-1 and TRBJ2-2, with 8 bases matching TRBD2. This clonotype was obtained from a female donor with papillary thyroid cancer or a benign thyroid nodule (not recorded which). Some clones in this sample may be carry-over from other donors' samples. The specimen sequenced was tumor tissue. The CDR3 sequence: CSARDWTSLNTGELFF. CDR3 nucleotide sequence: TGCAGTGCTAGAGATTGGACTAGCCTGAACACCGGGGAGCTGTTTTTT.